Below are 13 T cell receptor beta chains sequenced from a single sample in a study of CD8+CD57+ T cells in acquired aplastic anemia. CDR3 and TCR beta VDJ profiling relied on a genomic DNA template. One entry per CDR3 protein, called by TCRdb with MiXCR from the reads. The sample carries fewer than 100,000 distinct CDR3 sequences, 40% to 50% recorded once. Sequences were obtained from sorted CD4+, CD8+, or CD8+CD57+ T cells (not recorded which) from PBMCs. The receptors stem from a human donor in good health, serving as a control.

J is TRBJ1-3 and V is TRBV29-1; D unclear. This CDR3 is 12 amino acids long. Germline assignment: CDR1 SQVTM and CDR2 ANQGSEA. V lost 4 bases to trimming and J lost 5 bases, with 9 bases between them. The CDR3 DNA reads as TGCAGCGTTGCGGGCACTCGAAACACCATATATTTT. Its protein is CSVAGTRNTIYF.

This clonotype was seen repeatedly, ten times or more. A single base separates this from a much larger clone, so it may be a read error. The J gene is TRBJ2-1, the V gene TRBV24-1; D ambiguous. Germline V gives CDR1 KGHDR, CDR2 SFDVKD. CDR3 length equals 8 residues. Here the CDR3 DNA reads TGTGCCAGCAATGGGCAGTTCTTC. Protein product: CASNGQFF.

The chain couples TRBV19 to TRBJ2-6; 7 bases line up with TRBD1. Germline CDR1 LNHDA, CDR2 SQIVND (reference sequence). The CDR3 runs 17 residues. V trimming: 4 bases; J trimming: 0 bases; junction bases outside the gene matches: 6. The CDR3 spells CASSTRTGVSGANVLTF. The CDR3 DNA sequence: TGTGCCAGTAGTACCCGGACAGGAGTCTCTGGGGCCAACGTCCTGACTTTC.

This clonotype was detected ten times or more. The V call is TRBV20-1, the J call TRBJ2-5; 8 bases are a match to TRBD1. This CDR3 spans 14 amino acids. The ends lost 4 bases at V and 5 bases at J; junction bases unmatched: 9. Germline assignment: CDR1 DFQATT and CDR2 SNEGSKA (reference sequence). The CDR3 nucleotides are TGCAGTGCTATACCGGACAGGGAAGGGGAGACCCAGTACTTC. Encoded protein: CSAIPDREGETQYF.

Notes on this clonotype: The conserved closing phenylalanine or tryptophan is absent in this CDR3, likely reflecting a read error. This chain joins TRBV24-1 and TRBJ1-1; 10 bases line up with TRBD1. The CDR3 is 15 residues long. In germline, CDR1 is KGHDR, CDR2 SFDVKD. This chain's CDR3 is CATSDPGQGEGEAFV. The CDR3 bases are TGCGCCACCAGTGACCCTGGACAGGGGGAGGGGGAAGCTTTCGTT.

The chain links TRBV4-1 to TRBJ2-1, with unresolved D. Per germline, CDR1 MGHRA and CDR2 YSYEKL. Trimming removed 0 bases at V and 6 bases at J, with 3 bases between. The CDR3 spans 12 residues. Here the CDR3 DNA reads TGCGCCAGCAGCCAAGACATCAATGAGCAGTTCTTC. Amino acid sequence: CASSQDINEQFF.

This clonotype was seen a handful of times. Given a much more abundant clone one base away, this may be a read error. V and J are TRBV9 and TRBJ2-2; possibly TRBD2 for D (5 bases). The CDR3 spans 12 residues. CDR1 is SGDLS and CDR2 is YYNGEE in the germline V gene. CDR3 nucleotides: TGTGCCAGCAGCGGTAACACCGGGGAGCTGCTTTTT. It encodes CASSGNTGELLF.

CDR3 DNA: TGTGCCAGCAGCTTAACGGTGGATACGCAGTATTTT. Its translation: CASSLTVDTQYF. V is TRBV7-8 and J is TRBJ2-3; D is unresolved. Between the trimmed V and J ends, which lost 2 bases and 6 bases, there was a span of 6 bases. Germline V gene data show CDR1 as SGHVS and CDR2 as FQNEAQ. CDR3 length equals 12 residues.

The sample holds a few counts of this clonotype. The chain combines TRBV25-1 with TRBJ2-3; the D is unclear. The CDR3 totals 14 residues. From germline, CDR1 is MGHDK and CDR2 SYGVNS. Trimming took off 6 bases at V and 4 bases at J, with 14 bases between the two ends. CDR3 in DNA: TGTGCCAGCAGCCACGGGCTCTTTCCAGATACGCAGTATTTT. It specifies CASSHGLFPDTQYF.

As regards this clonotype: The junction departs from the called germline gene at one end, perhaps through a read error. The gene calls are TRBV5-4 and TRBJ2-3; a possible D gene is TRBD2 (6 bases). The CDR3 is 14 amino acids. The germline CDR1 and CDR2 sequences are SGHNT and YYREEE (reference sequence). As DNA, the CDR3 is TGTGCCAGCAGCGGGGGGTCTGGTACAGATACGCGGTATTTT. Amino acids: CASSGGSGTDTRYF. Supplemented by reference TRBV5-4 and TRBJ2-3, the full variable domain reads ETGVTQSPTHLIKTRGQQVTLRCSSQSGHNTVSWYQQALGQGPQFIFQYYREEENGRGNFPPRFSGLQFPNYSSELNVNALELDDSALYLCASSGGSGTDTRYFGPGTRLTVL.

The CDR3 here is CASSESGGGDEQYF. CDR3 nucleotide sequence: TGCGCCAGCAGTGAGTCGGGAGGGGGGGACGAGCAGTACTTC. The V and J genes are TRBV10-1 and TRBJ2-7; a weak D match, TRBD2 (7 bases). This CDR3 contains 14 residues. Germline-derived CDR1 and CDR2 are WNHNN and SYGVQD (reference sequence). The V gene lost 0 bases and the J gene lost 5 bases, with 11 bases spanning the gap.

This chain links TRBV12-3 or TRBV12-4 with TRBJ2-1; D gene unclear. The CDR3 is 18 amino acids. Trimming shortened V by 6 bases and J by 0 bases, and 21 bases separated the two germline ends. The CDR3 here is CASSPHSRRASSYNEQFF. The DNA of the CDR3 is TGTGCCAGCAGCCCCCATAGTAGACGGGCTAGCTCCTACAATGAGCAGTTCTTC.

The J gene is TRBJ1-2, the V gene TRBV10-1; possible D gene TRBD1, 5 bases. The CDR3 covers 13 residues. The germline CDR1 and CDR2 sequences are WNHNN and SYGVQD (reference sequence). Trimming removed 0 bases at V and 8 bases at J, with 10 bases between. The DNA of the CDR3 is TGCGCCAGCAGTGAGTCCCAGGGCGGCGGCTACACCTTC. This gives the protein CASSESQGGGYTF.